This T cell receptor (beta chain) was captured in a study of cytomegalovirus exposure and HLA in healthy donors (dated by TCRdb to 2015 to 2018). Study-wide context: According to a later analysis, one platform produced both the 100 to 150 validation repertoires and the 550 to 800 repertoires of the first cohort. The aim of the study was to test whether cataloging public T cell receptors could identify signatures of past pathogen exposure. In addition to the first cohort of 666 subjects, a separate validation cohort of about 120 different subjects was used. To predict cytomegalovirus infection status, the study combined high-throughput TCR immunosequencing, statistical association of individual TCRs with disease status, and machine learning.

Donors formed part of the validation cohort, which comprised 120 subjects and was distinct from the first cohort of 690 or so subjects. The protocol used for the library was the immunoSEQ multiplex PCR assay. The study's own analysis went as follows. A statistical classification framework was developed to diagnose cytomegalovirus status using the catalog of TCR beta chain sequences. TCRdb stores this immuneACCESS table with in-frame sequences only. Part of the clones is absent; in the studies checked, under half of the shortfall reflects unresolved V genes, and no reason is known for the rest. That table gives V, J and clone size, and the DNA gave D and trimming. For this sample there are approximately 150,000 clones; around 81% appear just once. About 2% of the sample is held by the ten biggest clonotypes. In the germline V gene, CDR1 corresponds to SGHTA and CDR2 to FQGNSA. Its CDR3 holds 16 amino acids, cysteine through phenylalanine. Only CDR3 DNA is held: 48 bases, read in frame from base 1. The germline V end is reduced by 5 bases and the J end by 15 bases; junction bases left unmatched: 15.

Findings and caveats that apply to the study as a whole: The classifier was reported to diagnose cytomegalovirus status with high specificity and sensitivity in both the original cohort and the validation cohort. All 120 or so repertoires were used to score co-occurrence in the validation cohort in a later analysis, because that analysis had no HLA typing for the cohort. The study listed approximately 150 TCR beta chains as associated with cytomegalovirus. Most TCR sequences were observed very rarely across donors, whereas some public TCRs were present in many individuals. In a later analysis, TCRs clustered in the first cohort were found to also tend to co-occur in the 130 or so validation repertoires, with 85% to 95% of cluster scores above 0. The authors suggested that the approach could potentially be generalized to other disease states and immunological phenotypes. A few of the identified cytomegalovirus-associated TCR beta chains were confirmed in vitro to be specific for cytomegalovirus antigens.

A remark on this clone: There is no known antigen for this receptor. The input lacks base qualities; no much larger clone sits a single base away.

The sample consisted of PBMCs. This chain joins TRBV7-2 to TRBJ2-1, with 14 bases in between that match TRBD2. The source of this sequence is a man under 40 in good health and CMV-seropositive. The DNA is as follows: TGTGCCAGCAGCCCCGGCGGACTAGCGGGGGGTACTGGGGGGTTCTTC. This yields the protein CASSPGGLAGGTGGFF.